Listed below are T cell receptor beta chains from one sample, sequenced in a study of cytomegalovirus exposure and HLA in healthy donors. Some clones are missing from TCRdb's copy, which holds only in-frame ones; the method was immunoSEQ multiplex PCR. The sample gives about 170,000 clones, roughly 90% of which show up once; 2% to 2.5% is in the top ten. Sample: PBMCs. The source of these receptors is a woman between 18 and 29 years old in good health and CMV-seronegative. Each CDR3 is given with its conserved first and last residue. A D gene is named only where the DNA matches it firmly. Not all rows give a size; the values are once, few, many and, for expanded clones, a class.

TRBD1	TRBV9	TRBJ1-1	NA	TGTGCCAGCAGCGACCCTGGACAGGGGGCCTTGAACACTGAAGCTTTCTTT	CASSDPGQGALNTEAFF
NA	TRBV15	TRBJ1-4	NA	TGTGCCACCAGCAGAGAAGGGGCAAATAATGAAAAACTGTTTTTT	CATSREGANNEKLFF
NA	TRBV19	TRBJ2-1	NA	TGTGCCAGTAGTAGGACTGGCGGGGTGGGCAATGAGCAGTTCTTC	CASSRTGGVGNEQFF
TRBD1	TRBV9	TRBJ1-4	once	TGTGCCAGCAGCGTAGCCGGGACAGGAGGATTGATGTTTTTT	CASSVAGTGGLMFF
NA	TRBV30	TRBJ1-5	few	TGTGCCTGGAGTGTACGAGGAGGACAGCGATTTAATCAGCCCCAGCATTTT	CAWSVRGGQRFNQPQHF
NA	TRBV4-3	TRBJ1-4	NA	TGCGCCAGCAGCCAAAGTTCCGAAGGCAGGACTAATGAAAAACTGTTTTTT	CASSQSSEGRTNEKLFF
TRBD2	TRBV7-9	TRBJ2-5	NA	TGTGCCAGCAGCGCCCCGGGACTAGTACAAGAGACCCAGTACTTC	CASSAPGLVQETQYF
NA	TRBV10-3	TRBJ1-1	NA	TGTGCCATCAGAGAAACAGGAAACACTGAAGCTTTCTTT	CAIRETGNTEAFF
NA	TRBV6-4	TRBJ2-2	NA	TGTGCCAGCAGTGACCAGGGGGAGGCCGGGGAGCTGTTTTTT	CASSDQGEAGELFF
TRBD2	TRBV11-2	TRBJ2-3	NA	TGTGCCAGCAGCTTAGATGGTGGGAGGGCAGATACGCAGTATTTT	CASSLDGGRADTQYF
NA	TRBV2	TRBJ1-2	NA	TGTGCCAGCAGTGATTGGCTAAGAGGTGGCTACACCTTC	CASSDWLRGGYTF
TRBD1	TRBV27	TRBJ2-7	NA	TGTGCCAGCAGTTTAAGGGGGACAGACTACGAGCAGTACTTC	CASSLRGTDYEQYF
TRBD1	TRBV19	TRBJ1-5	NA	TGTGCCAGTTGGGACAGGGTCAATCAGCCCCAGCATTTT	CASWDRVNQPQHF
NA	TRBV6-5	TRBJ2-3	NA	TGTGCCAGCAGGGGCGGGGGCTCAGATACGCAGTATTTT	CASRGGGSDTQYF
NA	TRBV15	TRBJ2-2	NA	TGTGCCACCAGCAGAGGAAGGGGAACCGGGGAGCTGTTTTTT	CATSRGRGTGELFF
NA	TRBV7-8	TRBJ1-5	NA	TGTGCCAGCAGCTTACGACCACAGGGCGGCCCTAGCAATCAGCCCCAGCATTTT	CASSLRPQGGPSNQPQHF
NA	TRBV5-6	TRBJ1-1	NA	TGTGCCAGCAGCTTGACCGGGAACACTGAAGCTTTCTTT	CASSLTGNTEAFF